This TCR beta chain was retrieved from a study of vaccination effects on CD4 cells after COVID-19. At the end of 9 to 11 days of culture, CD4+ T cells were isolated. This clone was found once. The antigen is undetermined. Produced via immunoSEQ multiplex PCR; TCRdb's table is partial and in-frame only. The data hold some 63,000 clones, with more than 60% observed a single time. This CDR3 region has 17 residues. Germline values: CDR1 LGHNA, CDR2 YNFKEQ. With V trimmed by 4 bases and J by 2 bases, 12 bases remained unmatched. V usage is TRBV4-2 and J usage is TRBJ2-3, with 7 bases that match TRBD2. The TCR sequence derives from a human donor who had a prior SARS-CoV-2 infection. Source: CD4+ T cells from PBMCs cultured without peptide, taken before COVID-19 vaccination. The CDR3 loop reads CASSRDRGEPYTDTQYF. The CDR3 DNA is TGTGCCAGCAGCCGAGATCGGGGGGAGCCATACACAGATACGCAGTATTTT.